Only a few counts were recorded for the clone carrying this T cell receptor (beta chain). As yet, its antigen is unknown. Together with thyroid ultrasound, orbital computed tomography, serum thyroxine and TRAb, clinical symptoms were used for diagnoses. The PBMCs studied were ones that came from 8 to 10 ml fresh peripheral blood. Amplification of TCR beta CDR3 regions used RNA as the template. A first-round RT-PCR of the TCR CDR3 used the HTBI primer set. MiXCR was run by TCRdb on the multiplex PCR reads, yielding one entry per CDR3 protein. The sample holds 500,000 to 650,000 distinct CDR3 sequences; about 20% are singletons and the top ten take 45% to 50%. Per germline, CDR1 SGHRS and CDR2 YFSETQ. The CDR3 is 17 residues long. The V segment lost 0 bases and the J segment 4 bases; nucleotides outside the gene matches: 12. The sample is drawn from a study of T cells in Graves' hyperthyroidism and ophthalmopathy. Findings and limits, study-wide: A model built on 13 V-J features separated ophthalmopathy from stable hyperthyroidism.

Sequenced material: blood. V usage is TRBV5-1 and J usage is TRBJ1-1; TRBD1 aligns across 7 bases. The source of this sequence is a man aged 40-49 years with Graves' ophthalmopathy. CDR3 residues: CASSLARDSPQGTEAFF. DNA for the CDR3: TGCGCCAGCAGCTTGGCCCGGGACAGTCCCCAGGGCACTGAAGCTTTCTTT.